What follows is one T cell receptor beta chain and its context. The CDR3 sequence is 16 residues long. The germline V gene encodes CDR1 SGHVS and CDR2 FQNEAQ. V shed 0 bases and J shed 7 bases, with 16 bases lying between them. The data are from a study of blood T cell repertoires in COVID-19. Profiling relied on immunoSEQ multiplex PCR, and the TCRdb table lists in-frame clones only, not all of them. This table has under 350,000 clones, about nine tenths appearing once. Sequencing was carried out using peripheral blood. The clonotype was recovered from a woman under 40 with COVID-19, enrolled during active disease. V usage is TRBV7-8 and J usage is TRBJ2-1; the D gene is possibly TRBD2 (6 bases). Written as DNA, the CDR3 is TGTGCCAGCAGCTTAGCGGGCGGGCCGGAGGGTAATGAGCAGTTCTTC. It encodes CASSLAGGPEGNEQFF.